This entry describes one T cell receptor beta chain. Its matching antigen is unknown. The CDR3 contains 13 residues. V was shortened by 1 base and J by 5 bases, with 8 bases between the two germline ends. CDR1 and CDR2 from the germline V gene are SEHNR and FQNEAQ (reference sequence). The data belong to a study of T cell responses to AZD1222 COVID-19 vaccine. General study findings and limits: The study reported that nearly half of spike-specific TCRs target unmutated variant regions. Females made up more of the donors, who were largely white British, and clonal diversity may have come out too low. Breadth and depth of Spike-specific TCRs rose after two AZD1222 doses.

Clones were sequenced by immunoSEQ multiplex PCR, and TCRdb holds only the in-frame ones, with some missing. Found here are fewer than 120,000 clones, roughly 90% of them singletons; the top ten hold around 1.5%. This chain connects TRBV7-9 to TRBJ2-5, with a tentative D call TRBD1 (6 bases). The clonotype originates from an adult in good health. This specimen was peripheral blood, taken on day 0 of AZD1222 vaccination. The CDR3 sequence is CASSLDRVETQYF. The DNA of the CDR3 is TGTGCCAGCAGCTTAGACAGGGTTGAGACCCAGTACTTC.